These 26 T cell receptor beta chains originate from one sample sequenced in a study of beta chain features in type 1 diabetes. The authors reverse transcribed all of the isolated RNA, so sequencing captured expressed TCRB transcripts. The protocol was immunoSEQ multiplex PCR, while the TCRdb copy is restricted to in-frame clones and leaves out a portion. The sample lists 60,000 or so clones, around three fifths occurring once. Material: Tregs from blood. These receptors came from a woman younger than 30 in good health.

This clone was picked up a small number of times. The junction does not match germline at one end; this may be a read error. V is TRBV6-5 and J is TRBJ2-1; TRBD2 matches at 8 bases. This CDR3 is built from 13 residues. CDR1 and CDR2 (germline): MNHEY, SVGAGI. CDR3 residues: CASSPTPGTRLLF. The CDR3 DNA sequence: TGTGCCAGCAGCCCAACTCCCGGGACTAGGCTCCTCTTC.

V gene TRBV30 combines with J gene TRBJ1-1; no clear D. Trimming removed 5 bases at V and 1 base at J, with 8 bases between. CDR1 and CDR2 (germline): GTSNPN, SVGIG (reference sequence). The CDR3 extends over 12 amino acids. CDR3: CAWGRQNTEAFF. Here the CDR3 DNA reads TGTGCCTGGGGCAGACAGAACACTGAAGCTTTCTTT.

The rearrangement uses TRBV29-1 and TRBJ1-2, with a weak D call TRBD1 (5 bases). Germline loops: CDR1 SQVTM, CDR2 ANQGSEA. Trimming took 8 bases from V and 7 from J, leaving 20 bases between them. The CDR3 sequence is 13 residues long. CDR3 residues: CSTGGVQGAGYTF. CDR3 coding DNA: TGCAGCACCGGAGGGGTGCAGGGTGCTGGCTACACCTTC.

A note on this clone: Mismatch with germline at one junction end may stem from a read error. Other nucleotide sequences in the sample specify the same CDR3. The CDR3 is CARSVTGLSPPLHF. The CDR3 DNA follows: TGTGCCCGGAGTGTAACGGGGTTATCTCCACCCCTCCACTTT. This rearrangement joins TRBV30 to TRBJ1-6; D remains ambiguous. CDR1 and CDR2 from the germline V gene are GTSNPN and SVGIG (reference sequence). The CDR3 runs 14 residues.

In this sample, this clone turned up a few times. The CDR3 reads CASSLLGVETQYF. CDR3 sequence (DNA): TGTGCCAGCAGCTTACTAGGGGTTGAGACCCAGTACTTC. This chain joins TRBV7-9 and TRBJ2-5; weak D call: TRBD1 (5 bases). The CDR3 contains 13 residues. V was clipped by 2 bases and J by 5 bases, with 9 bases between them. Germline lookup yields CDR1 SEHNR and CDR2 FQNEAQ (reference sequence).

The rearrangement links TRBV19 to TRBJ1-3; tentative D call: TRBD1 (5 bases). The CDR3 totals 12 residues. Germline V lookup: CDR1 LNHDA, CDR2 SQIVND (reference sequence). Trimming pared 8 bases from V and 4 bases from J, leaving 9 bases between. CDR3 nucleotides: TGTGCCAGTGGACAATCCGGAAACACCATATATTTT. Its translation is CASGQSGNTIYF.

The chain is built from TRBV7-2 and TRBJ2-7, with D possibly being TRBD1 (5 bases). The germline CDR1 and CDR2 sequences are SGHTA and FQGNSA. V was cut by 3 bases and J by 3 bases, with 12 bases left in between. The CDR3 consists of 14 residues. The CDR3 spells CASSLGRVRYEQYF. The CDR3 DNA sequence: TGTGCCAGCAGCTTGGGCAGGGTCCGCTACGAGCAGTACTTC.

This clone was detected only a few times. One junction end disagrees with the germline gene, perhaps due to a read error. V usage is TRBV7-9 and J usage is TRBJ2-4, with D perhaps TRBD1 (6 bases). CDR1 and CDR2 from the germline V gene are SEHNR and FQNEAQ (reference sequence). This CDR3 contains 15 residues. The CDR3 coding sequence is TGCGCCAGCAGCCAAGATGCGCAGGAACAGGGCATTCAGTACTTC. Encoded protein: CASSQDAQEQGIQYF.

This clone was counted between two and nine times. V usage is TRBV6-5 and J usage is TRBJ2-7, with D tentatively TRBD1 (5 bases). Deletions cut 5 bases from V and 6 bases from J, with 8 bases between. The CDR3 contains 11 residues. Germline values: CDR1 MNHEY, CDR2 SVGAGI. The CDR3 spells CASSQGFEQYF. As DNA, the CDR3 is TGTGCCAGCAGTCAGGGATTCGAGCAGTACTTC.

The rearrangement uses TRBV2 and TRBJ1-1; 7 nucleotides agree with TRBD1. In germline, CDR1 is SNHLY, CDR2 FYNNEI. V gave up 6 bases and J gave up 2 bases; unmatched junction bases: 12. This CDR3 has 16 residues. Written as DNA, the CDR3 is TGTGCCAGCAGAGACGAGGGGGCGGTGTATAACACTGAAGCTTTCTTT. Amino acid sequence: CASRDEGAVYNTEAFF.

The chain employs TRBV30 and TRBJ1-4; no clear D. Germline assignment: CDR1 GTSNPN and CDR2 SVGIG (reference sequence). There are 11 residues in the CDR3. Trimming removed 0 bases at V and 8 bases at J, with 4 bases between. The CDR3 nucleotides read TGTGCCTGGAGTGTAGCGGAAAAACTGTTTTTT. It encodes CAWSVAEKLFF.

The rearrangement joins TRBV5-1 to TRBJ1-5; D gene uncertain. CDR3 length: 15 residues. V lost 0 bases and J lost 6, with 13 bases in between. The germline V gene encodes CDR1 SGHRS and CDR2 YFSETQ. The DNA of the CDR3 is TGCGCCAGCAGCTTGGCGGGGTCTTGGGGTCAGCCCCAGCATTTT. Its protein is CASSLAGSWGQPQHF.

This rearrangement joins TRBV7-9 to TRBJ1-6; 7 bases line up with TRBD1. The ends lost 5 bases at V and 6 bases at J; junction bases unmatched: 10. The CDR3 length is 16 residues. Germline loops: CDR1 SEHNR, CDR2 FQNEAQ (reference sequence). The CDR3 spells CASSLTQGFPNSPLHF. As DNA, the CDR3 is TGTGCCAGCAGCCTAACACAGGGGTTTCCTAATTCACCCCTCCACTTT.

Written as DNA, the CDR3 is TGCGCCAGCAGCCGTTTTGGGGGCACCAATGAAAAACTGTTTTTT. Residues: CASSRFGGTNEKLFF. The chain carries TRBV5-1 and TRBJ1-4, with TRBD1 as a possible D gene (6 bases). The CDR3 is 15 amino acids. V was pared by 4 bases and J by 5 bases, with 15 bases between. Per the germline V gene, CDR1 is SGHRS and CDR2 is YFSETQ.

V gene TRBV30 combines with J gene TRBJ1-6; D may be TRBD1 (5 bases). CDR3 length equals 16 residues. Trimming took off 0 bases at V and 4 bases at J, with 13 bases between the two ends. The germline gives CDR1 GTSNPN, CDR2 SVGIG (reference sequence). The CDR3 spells CAWSVSGYGYNSPLHF. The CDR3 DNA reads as TGTGCCTGGAGTGTCTCAGGGTACGGTTATAATTCACCCCTCCACTTT.

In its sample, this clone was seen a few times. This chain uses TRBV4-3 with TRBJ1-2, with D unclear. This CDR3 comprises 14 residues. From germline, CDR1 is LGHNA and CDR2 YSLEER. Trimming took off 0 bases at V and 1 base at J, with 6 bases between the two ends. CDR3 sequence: CASSQDIGNYGYTF. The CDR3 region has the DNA TGCGCCAGCAGCCAAGATATCGGTAACTATGGCTACACCTTC.

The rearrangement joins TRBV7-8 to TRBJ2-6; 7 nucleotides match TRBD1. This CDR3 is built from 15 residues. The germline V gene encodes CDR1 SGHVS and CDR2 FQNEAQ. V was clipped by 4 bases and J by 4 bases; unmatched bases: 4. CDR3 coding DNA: TGTGCCAGCAGCTATACAGGGGCCGGGGCCAACGTCCTGACTTTC. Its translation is CASSYTGAGANVLTF.

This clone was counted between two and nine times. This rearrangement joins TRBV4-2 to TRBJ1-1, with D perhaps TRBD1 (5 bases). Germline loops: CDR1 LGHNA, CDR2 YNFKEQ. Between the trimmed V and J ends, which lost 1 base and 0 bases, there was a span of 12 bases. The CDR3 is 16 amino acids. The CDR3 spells CASSQGGGALNTEAFF. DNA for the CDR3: TGTGCCAGCAGCCAAGGAGGAGGGGCCTTGAACACTGAAGCTTTCTTT.

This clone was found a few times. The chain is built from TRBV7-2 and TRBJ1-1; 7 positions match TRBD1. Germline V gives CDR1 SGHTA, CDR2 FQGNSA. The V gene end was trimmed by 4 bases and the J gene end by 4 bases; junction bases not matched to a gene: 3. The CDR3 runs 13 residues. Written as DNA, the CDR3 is TGTGCCAGCAGCTCGTCAGGGGGCACTGAAGCTTTCTTT. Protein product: CASSSSGGTEAFF.

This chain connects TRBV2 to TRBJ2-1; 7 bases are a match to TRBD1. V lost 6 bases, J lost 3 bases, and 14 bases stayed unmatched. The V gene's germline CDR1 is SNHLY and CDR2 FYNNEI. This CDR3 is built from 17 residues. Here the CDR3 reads CASSPSLPGGYYNEQFF. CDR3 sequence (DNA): TGTGCCAGCAGCCCTTCCCTGCCAGGGGGTTACTACAATGAGCAGTTCTTC.

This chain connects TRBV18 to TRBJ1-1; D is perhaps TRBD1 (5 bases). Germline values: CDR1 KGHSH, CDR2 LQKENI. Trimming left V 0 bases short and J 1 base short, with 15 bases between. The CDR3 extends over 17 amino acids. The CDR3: CASSPPLYGQGNTEAFF. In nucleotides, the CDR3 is TGTGCCAGCTCACCACCTCTATACGGCCAGGGGAACACTGAAGCTTTCTTT.

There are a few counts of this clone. The CDR3 spells CSVGWGRNEQFF. The CDR3 bases are TGCAGCGTTGGATGGGGGCGTAATGAGCAGTTCTTC. This rearrangement joins TRBV29-1 to TRBJ2-1, with D perhaps matching TRBD1 (6 bases). Trimming left V 4 bases short and J 7 bases short, with 11 bases between. There are 12 residues in the CDR3. Germline CDR1 SQVTM, CDR2 ANQGSEA.

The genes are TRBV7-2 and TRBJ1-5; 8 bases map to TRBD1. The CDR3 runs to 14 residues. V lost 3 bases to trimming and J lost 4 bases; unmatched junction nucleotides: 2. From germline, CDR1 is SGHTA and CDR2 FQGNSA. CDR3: CASSLTGVNQPQHF. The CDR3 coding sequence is TGTGCCAGCAGCTTGACAGGGGTGAATCAGCCCCAGCATTTT. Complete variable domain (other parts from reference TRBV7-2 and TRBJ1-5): GAGVSQSPSNKVTEKGKDVELRCDPISGHTALYWYRQSLGQGLEFLIYFQGNSAPDKSGLPSDRFSAERTGGSVSTLTIQRTQQEDSAVYLCASSLTGVNQPQHFGDGTRLSIL.

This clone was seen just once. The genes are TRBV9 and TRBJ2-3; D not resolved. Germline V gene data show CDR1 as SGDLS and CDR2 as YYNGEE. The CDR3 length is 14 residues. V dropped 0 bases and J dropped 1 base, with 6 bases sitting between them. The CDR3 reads CASSVDPGTDTQYF. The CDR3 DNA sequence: TGTGCCAGCAGCGTAGATCCGGGCACAGATACGCAGTATTTT.

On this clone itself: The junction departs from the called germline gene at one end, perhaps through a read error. The CDR3 DNA reads as TGCGCCAGCAGCATCAACAGAGGCGACTACGAGCGGTACTTC. Amino acids: CASSINRGDYERYF. The chain carries TRBV5-1 and TRBJ2-7, with D perhaps matching TRBD2 (5 bases). The CDR3 runs to 14 residues. Germline V gives CDR1 SGHRS, CDR2 YFSETQ.

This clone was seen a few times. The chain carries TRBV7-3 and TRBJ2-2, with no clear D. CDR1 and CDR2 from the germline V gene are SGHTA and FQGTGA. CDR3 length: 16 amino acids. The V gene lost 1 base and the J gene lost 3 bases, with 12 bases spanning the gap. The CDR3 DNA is TGTGCCAGCAGCTTAAGGGCCGGCCGATACACCGGGGAGCTGTTTTTT. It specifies CASSLRAGRYTGELFF.